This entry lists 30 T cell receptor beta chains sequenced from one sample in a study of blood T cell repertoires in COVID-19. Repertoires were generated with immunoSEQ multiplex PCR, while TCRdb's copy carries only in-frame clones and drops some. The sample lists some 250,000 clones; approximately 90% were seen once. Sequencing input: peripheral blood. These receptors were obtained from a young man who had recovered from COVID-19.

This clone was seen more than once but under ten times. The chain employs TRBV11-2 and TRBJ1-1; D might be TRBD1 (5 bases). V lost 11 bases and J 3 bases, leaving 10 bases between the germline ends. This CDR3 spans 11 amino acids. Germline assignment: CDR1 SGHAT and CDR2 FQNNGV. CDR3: CACGDHTEAFF. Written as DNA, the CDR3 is TGTGCCTGCGGGGACCACACTGAAGCTTTCTTT.

The CDR3: CASSHRVSDYNLPYEQYF. The CDR3 nucleotides read TGCGCCAGCAGCCACAGGGTTTCGGACTATAACTTACCCTACGAGCAGTACTTC. The chain couples TRBV4-3 to TRBJ2-7, with D possibly matching TRBD2 (6 bases). The V and J ends lost 3 bases and 2 bases respectively, with 23 bases between them. CDR3 size: 18 residues. CDR1 is LGHNA and CDR2 is YSLEER in the germline V gene.

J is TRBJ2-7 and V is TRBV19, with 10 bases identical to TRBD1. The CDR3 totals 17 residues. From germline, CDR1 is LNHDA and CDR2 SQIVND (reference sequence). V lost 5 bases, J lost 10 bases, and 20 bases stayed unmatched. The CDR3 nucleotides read TGTGCCAGTAGTCCAGTACAAAACCCCGGGACAGGGGAGATTCAGTACTTC. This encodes CASSPVQNPGTGEIQYF.

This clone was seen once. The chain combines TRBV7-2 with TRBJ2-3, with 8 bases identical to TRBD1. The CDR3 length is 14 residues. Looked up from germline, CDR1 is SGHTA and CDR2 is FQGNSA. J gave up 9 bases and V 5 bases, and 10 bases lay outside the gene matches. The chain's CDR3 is CASSQAVRQGTQYF. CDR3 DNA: TGTGCCAGCAGCCAAGCGGTGCGACAGGGGACGCAGTATTTT.

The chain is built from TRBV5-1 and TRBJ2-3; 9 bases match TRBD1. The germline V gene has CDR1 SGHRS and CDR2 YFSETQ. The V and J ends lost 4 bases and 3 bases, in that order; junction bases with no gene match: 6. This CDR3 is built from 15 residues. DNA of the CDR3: TGCGCCAGCAGCGACACAGGGGGCTTAACAGATACGCAGTATTTT. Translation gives CASSDTGGLTDTQYF.

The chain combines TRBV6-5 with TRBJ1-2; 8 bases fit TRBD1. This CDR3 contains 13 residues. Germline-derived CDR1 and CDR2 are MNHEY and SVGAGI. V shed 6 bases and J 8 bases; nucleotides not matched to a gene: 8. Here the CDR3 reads CASSRQGTSGYTF. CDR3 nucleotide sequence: TGTGCCAGCAGCCGACAGGGGACCTCGGGCTACACCTTC.

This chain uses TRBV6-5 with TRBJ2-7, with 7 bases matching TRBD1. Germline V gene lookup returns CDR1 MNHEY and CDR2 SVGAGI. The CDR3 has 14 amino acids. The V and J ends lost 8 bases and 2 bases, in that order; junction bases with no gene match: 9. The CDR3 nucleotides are TGTGCCAGCGAGGACAGGAGCCTCACCTACGAGCAGTACTTC. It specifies CASEDRSLTYEQYF.

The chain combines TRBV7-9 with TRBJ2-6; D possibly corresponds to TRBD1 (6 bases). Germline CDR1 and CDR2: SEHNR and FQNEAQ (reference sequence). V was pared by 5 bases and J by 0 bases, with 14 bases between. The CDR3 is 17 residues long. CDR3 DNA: TGTGCCAGCAGCCCAAGAGGGGGAATCTCTGGGGCCAACGTCCTGACTTTC. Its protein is CASSPRGGISGANVLTF.

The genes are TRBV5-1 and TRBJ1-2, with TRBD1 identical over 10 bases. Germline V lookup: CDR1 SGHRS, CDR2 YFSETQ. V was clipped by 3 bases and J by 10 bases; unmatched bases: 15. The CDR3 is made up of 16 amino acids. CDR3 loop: CASSSLPGTGAGSYTF. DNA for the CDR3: TGCGCCAGCAGCTCGCTCCCCGGGACAGGGGCGGGATCCTACACCTTC.

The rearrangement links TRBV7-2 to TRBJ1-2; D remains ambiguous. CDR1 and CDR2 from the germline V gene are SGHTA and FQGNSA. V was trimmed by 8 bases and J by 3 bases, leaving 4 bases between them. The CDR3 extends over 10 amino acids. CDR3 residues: CASLDYGYTF. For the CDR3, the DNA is TGTGCCAGCTTAGACTATGGCTACACCTTC. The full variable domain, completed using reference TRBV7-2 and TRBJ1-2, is GAGVSQSPSNKVTEKGKDVELRCDPISGHTALYWYRQSLGQGLEFLIYFQGNSAPDKSGLPSDRFSAERTGGSVSTLTIQRTQQEDSAVYLCASLDYGYTFGSGTRLTVV.

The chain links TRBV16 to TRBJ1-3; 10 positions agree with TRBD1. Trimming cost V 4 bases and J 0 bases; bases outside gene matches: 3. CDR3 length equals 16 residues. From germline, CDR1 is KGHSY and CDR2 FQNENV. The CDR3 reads CASSPGTGDSGNTIYF. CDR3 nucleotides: TGTGCCAGCAGCCCAGGGACAGGGGACTCTGGAAACACCATATATTTT.

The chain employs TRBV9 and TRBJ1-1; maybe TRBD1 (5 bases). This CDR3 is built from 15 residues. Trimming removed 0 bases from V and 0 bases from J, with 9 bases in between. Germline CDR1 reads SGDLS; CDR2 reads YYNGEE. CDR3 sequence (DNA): TGTGCCAGCAGCGTAGTACAGGCCATGAACACTGAAGCTTTCTTT. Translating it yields CASSVVQAMNTEAFF.

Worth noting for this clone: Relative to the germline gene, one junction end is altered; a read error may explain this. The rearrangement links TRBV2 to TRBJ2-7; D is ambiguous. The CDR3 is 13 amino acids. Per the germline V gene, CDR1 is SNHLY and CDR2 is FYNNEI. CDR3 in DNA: TGTGCCAGCAGCGAAGACACCGCCTACGAGCAGTACTTC. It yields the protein CASSEDTAYEQYF.

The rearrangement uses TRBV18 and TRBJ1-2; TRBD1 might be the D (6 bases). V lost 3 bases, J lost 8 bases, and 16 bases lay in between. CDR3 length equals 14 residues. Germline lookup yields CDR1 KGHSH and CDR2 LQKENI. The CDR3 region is CASSPLTGSEGYTF. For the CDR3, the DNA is TGTGCCAGCTCACCCCTTACAGGGAGCGAGGGCTACACCTTC.

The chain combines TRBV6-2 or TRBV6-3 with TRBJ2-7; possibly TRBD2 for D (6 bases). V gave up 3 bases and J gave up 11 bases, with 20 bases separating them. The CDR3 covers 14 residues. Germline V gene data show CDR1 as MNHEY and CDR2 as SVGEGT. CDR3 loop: CASSYPAAGLRKYF. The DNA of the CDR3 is TGTGCCAGCAGTTATCCAGCCGCGGGACTTAGAAAGTACTTC.

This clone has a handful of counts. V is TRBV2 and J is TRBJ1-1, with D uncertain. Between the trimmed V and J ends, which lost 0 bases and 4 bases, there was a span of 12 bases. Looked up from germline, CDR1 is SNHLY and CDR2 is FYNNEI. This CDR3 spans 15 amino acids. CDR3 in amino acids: CASSEAGLPPTEAFF. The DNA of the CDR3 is TGTGCCAGCAGTGAAGCAGGACTGCCCCCCACTGAAGCTTTCTTT. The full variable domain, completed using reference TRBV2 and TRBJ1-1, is EPEVTQTPSHQVTQMGQEVILRCVPISNHLYFYWYRQILGQKVEFLVSFYNNEISEKSEIFDDQFSVERPDGSNFTLKIRSTKLEDSAMYFCASSEAGLPPTEAFFGQGTRLTVV.

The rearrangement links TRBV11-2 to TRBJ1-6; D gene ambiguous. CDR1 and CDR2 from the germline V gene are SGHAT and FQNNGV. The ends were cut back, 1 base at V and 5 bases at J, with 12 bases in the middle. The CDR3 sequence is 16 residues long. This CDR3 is CASSLVWAADNSPLHF. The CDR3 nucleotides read TGTGCCAGCAGCTTAGTATGGGCAGCAGATAATTCACCCCTCCACTTT.

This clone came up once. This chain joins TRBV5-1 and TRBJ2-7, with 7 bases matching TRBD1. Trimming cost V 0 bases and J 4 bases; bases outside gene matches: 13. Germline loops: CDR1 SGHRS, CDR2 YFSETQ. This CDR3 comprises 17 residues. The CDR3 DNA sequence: TGCGCCAGCAGCTTGGGTGGGACAGTTACTTATCTATACGAGCAGTACTTC. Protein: CASSLGGTVTYLYEQYF.

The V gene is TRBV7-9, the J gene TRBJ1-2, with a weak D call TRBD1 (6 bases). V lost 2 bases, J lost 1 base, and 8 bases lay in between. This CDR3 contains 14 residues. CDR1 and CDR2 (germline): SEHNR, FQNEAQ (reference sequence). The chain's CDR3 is CASSLWGHNYGYTF. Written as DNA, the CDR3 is TGTGCCAGCAGCTTATGGGGGCATAACTATGGCTACACCTTC.

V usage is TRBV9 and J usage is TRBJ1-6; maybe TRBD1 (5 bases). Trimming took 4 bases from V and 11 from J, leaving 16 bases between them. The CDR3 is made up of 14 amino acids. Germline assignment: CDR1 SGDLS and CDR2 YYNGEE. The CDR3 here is CASSPSGKGTPLHF. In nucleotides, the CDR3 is TGTGCCAGCAGCCCGTCAGGGAAGGGAACACCCCTCCACTTT.

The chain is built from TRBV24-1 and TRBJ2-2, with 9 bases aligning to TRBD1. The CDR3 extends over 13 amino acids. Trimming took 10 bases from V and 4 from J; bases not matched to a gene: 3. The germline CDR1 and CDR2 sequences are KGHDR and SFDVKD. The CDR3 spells CATAGQGTGELFF. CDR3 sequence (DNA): TGTGCCACGGCGGGACAGGGCACCGGGGAGCTGTTTTTT.

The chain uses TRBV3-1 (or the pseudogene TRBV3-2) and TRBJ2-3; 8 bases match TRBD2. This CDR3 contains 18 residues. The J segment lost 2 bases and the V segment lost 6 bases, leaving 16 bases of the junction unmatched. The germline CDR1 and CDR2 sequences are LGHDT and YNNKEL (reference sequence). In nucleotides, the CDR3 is TGTGCCAGCAGAAAAAGTCCCGGGGGGGGCTCATCCACAGATACGCAGTATTTT. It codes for CASRKSPGGGSSTDTQYF.

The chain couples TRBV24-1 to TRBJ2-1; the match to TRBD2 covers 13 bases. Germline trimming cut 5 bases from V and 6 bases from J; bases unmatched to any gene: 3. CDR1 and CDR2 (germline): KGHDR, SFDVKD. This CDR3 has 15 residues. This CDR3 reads CATSGGLAGINEQFF. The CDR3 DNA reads TGTGCCACCAGTGGGGGACTAGCGGGGATCAATGAGCAGTTCTTC.

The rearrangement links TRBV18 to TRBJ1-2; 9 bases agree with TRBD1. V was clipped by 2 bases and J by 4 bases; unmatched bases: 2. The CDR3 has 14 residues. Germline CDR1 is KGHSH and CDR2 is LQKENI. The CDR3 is CASSPEQGAYGYTF. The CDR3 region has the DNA TGTGCCAGCTCACCAGAACAGGGGGCCTATGGCTACACCTTC. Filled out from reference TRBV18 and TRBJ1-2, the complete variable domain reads NAGVMQNPRHLVRRRGQEARLRCSPMKGHSHVYWYRQLPEEGLKFMVYLQKENIIDESGMPKERFSAEFPKEGPSILRIQQVVRGDSAAYFCASSPEQGAYGYTFGSGTRLTVV.

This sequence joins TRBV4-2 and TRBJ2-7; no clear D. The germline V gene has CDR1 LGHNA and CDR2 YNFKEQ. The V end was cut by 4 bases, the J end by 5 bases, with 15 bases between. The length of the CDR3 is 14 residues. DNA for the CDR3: TGTGCCAGCAGCCCCAAGGCAGGAAACCACGAGCAGTACTTC. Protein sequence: CASSPKAGNHEQYF.

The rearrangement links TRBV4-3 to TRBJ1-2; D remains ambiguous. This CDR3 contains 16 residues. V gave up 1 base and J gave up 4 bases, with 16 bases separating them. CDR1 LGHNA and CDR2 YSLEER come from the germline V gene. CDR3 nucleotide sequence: TGCGCCAGCAGCCAAGTCCCTATGAGTGTGTCCTATGGCTACACCTTC. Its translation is CASSQVPMSVSYGYTF.

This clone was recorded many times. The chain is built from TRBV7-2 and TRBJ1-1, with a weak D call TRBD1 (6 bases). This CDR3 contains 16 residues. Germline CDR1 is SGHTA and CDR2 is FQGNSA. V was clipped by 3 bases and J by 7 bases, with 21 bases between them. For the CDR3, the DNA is TGTGCCAGCAGCTTCTTCGTGCCACAGGGCCCGATTGAAGCTTTCTTT. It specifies CASSFFVPQGPIEAFF.

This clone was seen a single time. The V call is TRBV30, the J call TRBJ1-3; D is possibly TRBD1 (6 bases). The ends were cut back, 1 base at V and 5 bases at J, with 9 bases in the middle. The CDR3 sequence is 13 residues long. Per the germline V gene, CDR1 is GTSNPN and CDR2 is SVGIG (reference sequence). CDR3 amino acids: CAWSAGARNTIYF. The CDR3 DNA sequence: TGTGCCTGGAGTGCAGGGGCCAGAAACACCATATATTTT.

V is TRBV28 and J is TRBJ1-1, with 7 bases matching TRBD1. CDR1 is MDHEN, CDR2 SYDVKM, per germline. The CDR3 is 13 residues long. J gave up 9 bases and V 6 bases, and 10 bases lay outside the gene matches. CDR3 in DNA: TGTGCCAGCAGGCCCCCCGACAGGGTGCAAGCTTTCTTT. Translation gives CASRPPDRVQAFF.

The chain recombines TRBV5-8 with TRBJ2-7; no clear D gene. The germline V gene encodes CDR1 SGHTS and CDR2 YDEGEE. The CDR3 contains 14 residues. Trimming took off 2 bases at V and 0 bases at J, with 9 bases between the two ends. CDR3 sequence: CASSLLRVSYEQYF. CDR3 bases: TGTGCCAGCAGCTTACTCCGGGTCTCCTACGAGCAGTACTTC. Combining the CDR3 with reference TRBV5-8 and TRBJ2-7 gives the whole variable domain EAGVTQSPTHLIKTRGQQATLRCSPISGHTSVYWYQQALGLGLQFLLWYDEGEERNRGNFPPRFSGRQFPNYSSELNVNALELEDSALYLCASSLLRVSYEQYFGPGTRLTVT.